The rows below give T cell receptor beta chains drawn from one sample of a study of T cell clonotyping in hematopoietic cell transplantation. Here immunoSEQ multiplex PCR was the method, and the copy in TCRdb shows in-frame clones only, minus some. Here the sample spans about 19,000 clones, roughly 80% being singletons. The sequenced sample was peripheral blood mononuclear cells, obtained before stem cell transplant. The receptors were gathered from a man aged 55-75 years with acute myeloid leukemia. Some clones in this sample may be carry-over from other donors' samples. CDR3s include the opening cysteine and the closing phenylalanine or tryptophan. D genes are given only for firm matches. Expanded clones are given a class, and other clones once, few, many or no size at all.

j_call: TRBJ1-1
cdr3_length: 16
clone_size: few
v_call: TRBV13
d_call: NA
cdr3_aa: CASSPKGGRQRTEAFF
cdr3_nt: TGTGCCAGCAGCCCTAAAGGGGGGCGGCAGCGGACTGAAGCTTTCTTT

j_call: TRBJ2-2
cdr3_length: 15
clone_size: NA
v_call: TRBV4-3
d_call: NA
cdr3_aa: CASSQGREYTGELFF
cdr3_nt: TGCGCCAGCAGCCAAGGGAGGGAGTACACCGGGGAGCTGTTTTTT

j_call: TRBJ2-1
cdr3_length: 12
clone_size: few
v_call: TRBV7-2
d_call: NA
cdr3_aa: CASSLARQEQFF
cdr3_nt: TGTGCCAGCAGCTTAGCGCGACAGGAGCAGTTCTTC

j_call: TRBJ2-2
cdr3_length: 14
clone_size: NA
v_call: TRBV29-1
d_call: NA
cdr3_aa: CSVEDSRGAGELFF
cdr3_nt: TGCAGCGTTGAAGATTCCAGGGGGGCCGGGGAGCTGTTTTTT

j_call: TRBJ1-4
cdr3_length: 14
clone_size: NA
v_call: TRBV6-1
d_call: NA
cdr3_aa: CASDRGRTNEKLFF
cdr3_nt: TGTGCCAGCGATCGAGGGAGAACTAATGAAAAACTGTTTTTT

j_call: TRBJ1-6
cdr3_length: 14
clone_size: NA
v_call: TRBV7-2
d_call: NA
cdr3_aa: CASSLDGYNSPLHF
cdr3_nt: TGTGCCAGCAGCTTGGACGGGTATAATTCACCCCTCCACTTT

j_call: TRBJ2-7
cdr3_length: 11
clone_size: once
v_call: TRBV30
d_call: NA
cdr3_aa: CAWRPGGEQYF
cdr3_nt: TGTGCCTGGAGGCCCGGCGGCGAGCAGTACTTC

j_call: TRBJ1-6
cdr3_length: 18
clone_size: NA
v_call: TRBV6-1
d_call: NA
cdr3_aa: CASSEARGGLSYNSPLHF
cdr3_nt: TGTGCCAGCAGTGAAGCGCGGGGCGGACTCTCCTATAATTCACCCCTCCACTTT

j_call: TRBJ2-5
cdr3_length: 15
clone_size: NA
v_call: TRBV6-6
d_call: NA
cdr3_aa: CASSSSAGTRETQYF
cdr3_nt: TGTGCCAGCAGTTCCTCCGCCGGGACAAGAGAGACCCAGTACTTC

j_call: TRBJ2-7
cdr3_length: 15
clone_size: NA
v_call: TRBV30
d_call: TRBD1
cdr3_aa: CAWSIIAGTGYEQYF
cdr3_nt: TGTGCCTGGAGTATAATCGCCGGGACAGGGTACGAGCAGTACTTC